This T cell receptor (beta chain) was obtained from a study of metastatic and nonmetastatic thyroid tumors. Study conclusions and caveats: Malignant thyroid tumors reportedly exceeded benign nodules significantly in TCR beta diversity, with the difference appearing in blood and tumor.

No treatment of any kind had been given to any patient before thyroid surgery. In this sample, this clone turned up a few times. What it binds is unknown. This CDR3 contains 15 residues. The junction had 6 bases not matched to a gene; V was cut back by 5 bases and J by 1 base. The germline gives CDR1 LNHDA, CDR2 SQIVND (reference sequence). TCRdb re-clonotyped the PCR reads via MiXCR. The table shows roughly 40,000 clones, with about 16% occurring only once. This receptor was taken from a female donor with papillary thyroid cancer or a benign thyroid nodule (not recorded which). Some clones in this sample may be carry-over from other donors' samples. This chain joins TRBV19 and TRBJ2-3; 7 bases line up with TRBD1. The sample was blood. CDR3 sequence: CASSPERGRTDTQYF. CDR3 coding DNA: TGTGCCAGTAGTCCCGAAAGGGGGCGCACAGATACGCAGTATTTT.